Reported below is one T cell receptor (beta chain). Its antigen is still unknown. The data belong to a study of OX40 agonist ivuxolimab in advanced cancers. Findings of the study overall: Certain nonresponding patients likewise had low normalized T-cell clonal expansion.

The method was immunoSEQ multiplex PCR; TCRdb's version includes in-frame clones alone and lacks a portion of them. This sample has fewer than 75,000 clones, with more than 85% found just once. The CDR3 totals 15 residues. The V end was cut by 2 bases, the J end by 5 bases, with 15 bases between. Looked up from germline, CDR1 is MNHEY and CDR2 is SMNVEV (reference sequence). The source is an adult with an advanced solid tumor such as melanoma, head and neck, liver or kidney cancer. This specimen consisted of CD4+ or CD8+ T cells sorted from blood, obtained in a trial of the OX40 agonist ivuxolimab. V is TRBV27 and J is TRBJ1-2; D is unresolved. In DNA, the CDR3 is TGTGCCAGCAGTTTAGCTTTAGGGAGGGATTATGGCTACACCTTC. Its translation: CASSLALGRDYGYTF.